This T cell receptor beta chain was sequenced in a study of T cells in Graves' hyperthyroidism and ophthalmopathy. General study findings and limits: Ophthalmopathy and stable hyperthyroidism were separated by a 13 V-J model.

Amplified TCR beta CDR3 regions derived from RNA transcripts. HTBI primers drove first-round RT-PCR of the TCR CDR3. One entry per CDR3 protein results from TCRdb running MiXCR on the multiplex PCR reads. The table lists roughly 400,000 distinct CDR3 sequences, about an eighth of them singletons. This clonotype was picked up a small number of times. Its target is unknown. This CDR3 is built from 14 residues. Trimming took 4 bases from V and 4 from J; bases not matched to a gene: 8. CDR1 and CDR2 from the germline V gene are SQVTM and ANQGSEA. This TCR was recovered from a man over 45 with Graves' ophthalmopathy. This chain links TRBV29-1 with TRBJ2-5; 8 positions agree with TRBD1. The sequencing input was blood. CDR3 coding DNA: TGCAGCGTTGTGCCAGGGGGCTTGGGAGAGACCCAGTACTTC. It codes for CSVVPGGLGETQYF.